The present entry profiles one T cell receptor (beta chain) with its context. The target antigen is unknown. This record comes from a study of PD-L1 blockade in urothelial cancer. Looking at the study overall: Investigators checked blood 3 weeks (second dose) and 6 weeks after treatment start. General study points: Patients with below-median pretreatment blood clonality survived longer.

In each PCR, synthetic TCR analog templates were spiked in. TCRdb keeps only in-frame clones here, not all; method: immunoSEQ multiplex PCR. There are roughly 29,000 clones in the sample; roughly 84% occur only once, and 2.5% to 3% lies in the top ten. Regarding time point: peripheral blood 6 weeks after treatment start. Patients in the study were battling locally advanced or metastatic urothelial carcinoma. The germline gives CDR1 SQVTM, CDR2 ANQGSEA. V shed 4 bases and J 7 bases; nucleotides not matched to a gene: 10. This CDR3 has 14 amino acids. This TCR derives from a man aged 65-85 years with urothelial cancer. The chain carries TRBV29-1 and TRBJ2-1, with 7 positions matching TRBD1. Sequenced here: PBMCs, sampled around atezolizumab (anti-PD-L1) treatment. The CDR3 DNA is TGCAGCGTTGTACTGCCAGGGACAGTGAATGAGCAGTTCTTC. It codes for CSVVLPGTVNEQFF.